This T cell receptor beta chain is from a study of blood T cell repertoires in COVID-19. About the study: Samples came from the United States, Italy and Spain, spanning acute and convalescent COVID-19. T cells, B-cell-depleted T cells, or PBMCs provided the cDNA or gDNA that served as material.

The Seattle patients joined while their infection was active and were tracked longitudinally afterward. The CDR3 has 14 amino acids. Germline CDR1 is LGHDT and CDR2 is YNNKEL (reference sequence). Trimming removed 6 bases at V and 4 bases at J, with 15 bases between. As originally analysed: Scientists estimated how many nucleated cells there were by amplifying reference gene primers. Repertoires were generated with immunoSEQ multiplex PCR, while TCRdb's copy carries only in-frame clones and drops some. The D gene and trimming were derived from the DNA, and the V and J assignments and clone size from that table. The profile shows about 200,000 clones, around 94% of them singletons.

The TCR was taken from a man aged 30-40 years with COVID-19, enrolled during active disease. The material sequenced was peripheral blood. The V gene is TRBV3-1 (or the pseudogene TRBV3-2), the J gene TRBJ1-2; D unclear. The CDR3 nucleotides read TGTGCCAGCAGTCCCGTAAGGAGGGTCTATGGCTACACCTTC. It translates to CASSPVRRVYGYTF.